The entry that follows covers one TCR beta chain sequence. The data were taken from a study of blood T cell repertoires in COVID-19. Study-level information: In each case, the material was cDNA or gDNA derived from T cells, B-cell-depleted T cells, or PBMCs.

From germline, CDR1 is LNHDA and CDR2 SQIVND (reference sequence). The CDR3 is made up of 14 amino acids. V lost 5 bases, J lost 6 bases, and 14 bases lay in between. Produced via immunoSEQ multiplex PCR; TCRdb's table is partial and in-frame only. This table has 92,000 or so clones, more than 70% appearing once. Input material: peripheral blood. The chain joins TRBV19 to TRBJ2-1; the D gene is possibly TRBD1 (6 bases). The origin of this receptor is a man aged 55 to 70 with acute or convalescent COVID-19. The DNA of the CDR3 is TGTGCCAGTAGTTCCTACAGGGTAATCAATGAGCAGTTCTTC. It specifies CASSSYRVINEQFF.